The rows below give T cell receptor beta chains drawn from one sample of a study of regulatory and conventional T cells in RAG deficiency. Only in-frame clones appear in the TCRdb table, and some are missing; sequencing was by immunoSEQ multiplex PCR. The table shows 6,000 to 7,500 clones, with roughly 78% occurring only once. The same sample was also used in a study of regulatory T cells.

Source material: CD8+ T cells sorted from blood. Receptors were obtained from a human donor in good health. Each CDR3 is given with its conserved first and last residue.

V gene	J gene	CDR3 protein
TRBV9	TRBJ2-5	CASSVGTGEYQETQYF
TRBV6-5	TRBJ1-2	CASSYVSGSGYTF
TRBV7-9	TRBJ1-4	CASRAEMASGVNEKLFF
TRBV19	TRBJ2-3	CASSLGQGPSSTDTQYF
TRBV30	TRBJ2-2	CAWSVLGQGTGELFF
TRBV7-3	TRBJ1-6	CASSSTGAPDSPLHF
TRBV13	TRBJ1-1	CASSSDPEAFF
TRBV5-6	TRBJ1-3	CASSAAGTGRAGNTIYF
TRBV7-2	TRBJ2-3	CASSSQGYLPSTDTQYF
TRBV7-7	TRBJ2-3	CASSSYIGYTQYF
TRBV2	TRBJ2-7	CASSSRDRETYEQYF
TRBV6-1	TRBJ2-7	CATGPYSYEQYF
TRBV6-1	TRBJ1-2	CASSDRQGLNTYYGYTF
TRBV2	TRBJ2-5	CARQSKGGLAGVQETQYF
TRBV23-1	TRBJ1-6	CASSTREPSSYNSPLHF
TRBV13	TRBJ2-3	CASSLRSTDTQYF
TRBV25-1	TRBJ1-5	CASSEGSNQPQHF
TRBV6-6	TRBJ1-2	CASSYGLFGYTF
TRBV27	TRBJ2-1	CASSLAGGPRAFF
TRBV6-1	TRBJ2-7	CASRAGSEQYF
TRBV15	TRBJ1-1	CATAPGLNTEAFF
TRBV2	TRBJ1-1	CASSPLGARGTEAFF
TRBV7-9	TRBJ2-1	CASSPAGLAGSEQFF
TRBV7-2	TRBJ2-5	CASSLVTTGETQYF
TRBV9	TRBJ2-7	CASSGRDRPYEQYF
TRBV9	TRBJ2-7	CASSVSGGSYEQYF
TRBV30	TRBJ1-5	CAWSVDRAGNQPQHF
TRBV11-3	TRBJ2-5	CASSLGLAGSETQYF
TRBV28	TRBJ1-2	CASSPLLEGEVGYGYTF